Presented here are 24 T cell receptor beta chains from one specimen sequenced in a study of shared clonotypes between healthy human individuals. Assay: immunoSEQ multiplex PCR; the TCRdb copy retains only in-frame clones and omits some. The sample has under 650,000 clones; 90% to 96% are singletons. The specimen sequenced was naive CD4+ T cells sorted from blood. Subset defined: CD45RA+ positively selected. These receptors all stem from a woman in her thirties in good health.

The rearrangement joins TRBV28 to TRBJ2-5; D might be TRBD2 (5 bases). Germline V lookup: CDR1 MDHEN, CDR2 SYDVKM. The CDR3 totals 17 residues. The germline V and J ends were trimmed by 4 bases and 1 base, with 19 bases remaining between them. CDR3 amino acids: CASSSGFQASFQETQYF. DNA for the CDR3: TGTGCCAGCAGTTCGGGGTTTCAGGCCTCATTCCAAGAGACCCAGTACTTC.

The chain combines TRBV27 with TRBJ2-3; either TRBD1 or TRBD2 may fit D (5 bases each). The CDR3 runs 13 residues. Germline loops: CDR1 MNHEY, CDR2 SMNVEV (reference sequence). Deletions cut 8 bases from V and 3 bases from J, with 12 bases between. DNA of the CDR3: TGTGCCAGCCATGGGACCACAACAGATACGCAGTATTTT. This sequence encodes CASHGTTTDTQYF.

The CDR3 here is CASSRGGDRELSGYTF. The DNA for the CDR3 is TGCGCCAGCAGCCGGGGAGGGGACAGGGAGCTAAGTGGCTACACCTTC. The chain links TRBV4-1 to TRBJ1-2; 9 bases align to TRBD1. Looked up from germline, CDR1 is MGHRA and CDR2 is YSYEKL. The CDR3 has 16 residues. V lost 4 bases and J lost 7; bases outside the gene matches: 13.

The chain is built from TRBV4-1 and TRBJ2-7; 10 nucleotides line up with TRBD2. From germline, CDR1 is MGHRA and CDR2 YSYEKL. CDR3 length equals 17 residues. Trimming removed 0 bases from V and 7 bases from J; junction bases left unmatched: 12. The CDR3 DNA follows: TGCGCCAGCAGCCAAGAGATTATGGCTAGCGGGAGTCGGGAGCAGTACTTC. Translated, it gives CASSQEIMASGSREQYF.

This sequence joins TRBV28 and TRBJ2-1, with 11 bases aligning to TRBD1. CDR3 length: 15 residues. After removal of 1 base from V and 12 bases from J, the junction contained 8 bases not matched to a gene. Germline V lookup: CDR1 MDHEN, CDR2 SYDVKM. The CDR3 sequence: CASSLSGTGGVWQFF. DNA of the CDR3: TGTGCCAGCAGTTTATCCGGGACAGGGGGTGTTTGGCAGTTCTTC. Variable domain in full (rest from reference TRBV28 and TRBJ2-1): DVKVTQSSRYLVKRTGEKVFLECVQDMDHENMFWYRQDPGLGLRLIYFSYDVKMKEKGDIPEGYSVSREKKERFSLILESASTNQTSMYLCASSLSGTGGVWQFFGPGTRLTVL.

The genes are TRBV2 and TRBJ2-1; TRBD2 matches at 7 bases. The CDR3 length is 16 residues. The V gene's germline CDR1 is SNHLY and CDR2 FYNNEI. The trim removed 6 bases at V and 4 bases at J, leaving 12 bases unmatched. CDR3: CASSPRTAGVYNEQFF. For the CDR3, the DNA is TGTGCCAGCAGCCCGAGAACTGCGGGAGTATACAATGAGCAGTTCTTC.

This chain connects TRBV19 to TRBJ1-5; D gene unclear. The CDR3 extends over 16 amino acids. V shed 0 bases and J shed 6 bases, with 15 bases lying between them. Germline loops: CDR1 LNHDA, CDR2 SQIVND (reference sequence). CDR3 sequence reads: CASSIDRPDHVQPQHF. Here the CDR3 DNA reads TGTGCCAGTAGTATAGATCGCCCGGATCATGTTCAGCCCCAGCATTTT.

The chain uses TRBV7-8 and TRBJ2-2; 9 bases map to TRBD2. The germline V gene encodes CDR1 SGHVS and CDR2 FQNEAQ. The CDR3 consists of 18 residues. Trimming took 5 bases from V and 2 from J; bases not matched to a gene: 12. The CDR3 nucleotides read TGTGCCAGCAGCATACGGAGCTCGGGACTAGCCAACACCGGGGAGCTGTTTTTT. Translation gives CASSIRSSGLANTGELFF.

The chain is built from TRBV6-5 and TRBJ2-5; 10 bases line up with TRBD1. The tail of the sequence fits TRBJ2-7 better, so the J call may be wrong. Germline assignment: CDR1 MNHEY and CDR2 SVGAGI. The CDR3 is 15 residues long. CDR3 loop: CASSQRGTGVYEQYF. The CDR3 DNA is TGTGCCAGCAGCCAACGTGGGACAGGGGTATACGAGCAGTACTTC.

This chain links TRBV28 with TRBJ2-7; D perhaps matches TRBD1 (6 bases). From germline, CDR1 is MDHEN and CDR2 SYDVKM. This CDR3 comprises 15 residues. V lost 10 bases to trimming and J lost 2 bases, with 21 bases between them. DNA of the CDR3: TGTGCCACCCAGTTCCCCTTCGGACAGACCTACGAGCAGTACTTC. Encoded protein: CATQFPFGQTYEQYF.

To note about this clone: Other DNA sequences within the sample encode an identical CDR3. The gene calls are TRBV5-1 and TRBJ2-5, with 8 bases lining up with TRBD1. The germline CDR1 and CDR2 sequences are SGHRS and YFSETQ. The ends lost 4 bases at V and 5 bases at J; junction bases unmatched: 4. There are 13 residues in the CDR3. In DNA, the CDR3 is TGCGCCAGCAGCCTCGGACAGGGTGAGACCCAGTACTTC. As protein: CASSLGQGETQYF.

The chain is built from TRBV19 and TRBJ2-7, with 10 bases matching TRBD1. The ends lost 3 bases at V and 2 bases at J; junction bases unmatched: 4. The CDR3 loop spans 15 amino acids. Germline V gives CDR1 LNHDA, CDR2 SQIVND (reference sequence). CDR3 sequence: CASSMGQGLPYEQYF. The DNA for the CDR3 is TGTGCCAGTAGTATGGGACAGGGGCTCCCCTACGAGCAGTACTTC.

The chain recombines TRBV18 with TRBJ2-6; no reliable D call. The germline gives CDR1 KGHSH, CDR2 LQKENI. V lost 6 bases and J lost 0, with 12 bases in between. This CDR3 comprises 16 residues. CDR3 in DNA: TGTGCCAGCTCCGCACTCCAGGACTCTGGGGCCAACGTCCTGACTTTC. It encodes CASSALQDSGANVLTF.

The chain employs TRBV7-2 and TRBJ2-7, with D perhaps matching TRBD2 (6 bases). In germline, CDR1 is SGHTA, CDR2 FQGNSA. Trimming left V 5 bases short and J 6 bases short, with 17 bases between. The CDR3 is made up of 14 amino acids. This chain's CDR3 is CASSPLSGEGEQYF. The CDR3 DNA sequence: TGTGCCAGCAGCCCACTATCGGGAGAGGGCGAGCAGTACTTC.

The chain recombines TRBV7-2 with TRBJ2-3, with D possibly being TRBD2 (5 bases). The germline V gene has CDR1 SGHTA and CDR2 FQGNSA. With 3 bases removed from V and 0 bases from J, the gap between germline ends came to 7 bases. CDR3 length equals 14 residues. Here the CDR3 reads CASSFRGSTDTQYF. In DNA, the CDR3 is TGTGCCAGCAGCTTCCGGGGAAGCACAGATACGCAGTATTTT.

This clone was seen only once. The DNA of the CDR3 is TGTGCCACCAGAGACGTCGGGGGTATCGGCTACACCTTC. Translation gives CATRDVGGIGYTF. The chain joins TRBV15 to TRBJ1-2; D is perhaps TRBD1 (5 bases). The ends were cut back, 6 bases at V and 8 bases at J, with 16 bases in the middle. This CDR3 has 13 amino acids. Looked up from germline, CDR1 is LNHNV and CDR2 is YYDKDF (reference sequence).

The chain is built from TRBV7-3 and TRBJ1-1, with a weak D call TRBD1 (5 bases). The CDR3 is 15 amino acids. CDR1 is SGHTA and CDR2 is FQGTGA in the germline V gene. The V end lost 5 bases, the J end lost 5 bases, and 18 bases lay between the germline ends. This CDR3 reads CASSPDEGRWTEAFF. CDR3 in DNA: TGTGCCAGCAGCCCGGACGAGGGGCGATGGACTGAAGCTTTCTTT.

For the CDR3, the DNA is TGTGCCAGCAGCTCCTCCGGGACAAGCTTTTACGAGCAGTACTTC. Its translation: CASSSSGTSFYEQYF. V usage is TRBV11-2 and J usage is TRBJ2-7, with D tentatively TRBD1 (6 bases). The V gene lost 4 bases and the J gene lost 4 bases, with 17 bases spanning the gap. Germline loops: CDR1 SGHAT, CDR2 FQNNGV. There are 15 residues in the CDR3.

The chain links TRBV10-3 to TRBJ1-1; possibly TRBD1 for D (6 bases). Germline V gene data show CDR1 as ENHRY and CDR2 as SYGVKD. The length of the CDR3 is 16 residues. V lost 3 bases and J 8 bases, leaving 22 bases between the germline ends. The CDR3 loop reads CAISEGRDTDPLEAFF. The DNA of the CDR3 is TGTGCCATCAGTGAAGGGCGGGACACAGACCCGTTAGAAGCTTTCTTT.

The rearrangement joins TRBV19 to TRBJ2-5; D might be TRBD1 (6 bases). The V and J ends lost 7 bases and 2 bases respectively, with 23 bases between them. This CDR3 is 17 amino acids long. Germline values: CDR1 LNHDA, CDR2 SQIVND (reference sequence). The CDR3 is CASTRTVATDLQETQYF. The CDR3, as DNA: TGTGCCAGTACCCGGACAGTTGCAACCGACTTACAAGAGACCCAGTACTTC.

This sequence joins TRBV14 and TRBJ2-7; the match to TRBD1 covers 7 bases. Germline V gene lookup returns CDR1 SGHDN and CDR2 FVKESK. This CDR3 is 16 amino acids long. The V segment lost 4 bases and the J segment 3 bases; nucleotides outside the gene matches: 12. DNA for the CDR3: TGTGCCAGCAGCCCTCTCAGGGGGAGCGGAATCTACGAGCAGTACTTC. It codes for CASSPLRGSGIYEQYF.

This chain connects TRBV27 to TRBJ1-4; a possible D gene is TRBD1 (5 bases). The CDR3 contains 16 residues. Trimming cost V 3 bases and J 5 bases, with 16 bases left between them. Germline V gene data show CDR1 as MNHEY and CDR2 as SMNVEV (reference sequence). The CDR3 DNA reads TGTGCCAGCAGTTTTTGGGGGGGAGGAAAAAATGAAAAACTGTTTTTT. It translates to CASSFWGGGKNEKLFF.

The chain uses TRBV18 and TRBJ2-2; 7 nucleotides align to TRBD2. The V segment lost 0 bases and the J segment 6 bases; nucleotides outside the gene matches: 7. Germline V gene lookup returns CDR1 KGHSH and CDR2 LQKENI. This CDR3 is 16 amino acids long. The DNA of the CDR3 is TGTGCCAGCTCACCACCGGCGGGAGTGGGGGCCGGGGAGCTGTTTTTT. Protein sequence: CASSPPAGVGAGELFF.

The rearrangement uses TRBV19 and TRBJ1-1; D is perhaps TRBD1 (6 bases). Germline V gene lookup returns CDR1 LNHDA and CDR2 SQIVND (reference sequence). The CDR3 loop spans 14 amino acids. The V end lost 3 bases, the J end lost 1 base, and 9 bases lay between the germline ends. Here the CDR3 reads CASSIRDKNTEAFF. CDR3 coding DNA: TGTGCCAGTAGTATCCGGGACAAGAACACTGAAGCTTTCTTT.